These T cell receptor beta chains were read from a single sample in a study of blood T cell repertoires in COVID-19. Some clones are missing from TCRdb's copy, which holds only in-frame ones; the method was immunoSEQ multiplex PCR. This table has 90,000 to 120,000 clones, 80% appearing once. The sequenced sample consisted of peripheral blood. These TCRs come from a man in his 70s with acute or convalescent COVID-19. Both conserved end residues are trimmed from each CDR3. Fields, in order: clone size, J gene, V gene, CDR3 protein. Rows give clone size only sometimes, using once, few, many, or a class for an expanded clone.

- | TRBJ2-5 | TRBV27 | ASTLNRGLGTQY
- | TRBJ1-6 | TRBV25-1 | ASSAAKSSPLH
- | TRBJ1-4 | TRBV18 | ASSLGTGPNEKLF
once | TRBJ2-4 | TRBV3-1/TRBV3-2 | ASSQEDRGNIQY
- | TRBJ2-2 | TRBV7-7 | ASSLDRDHTGELF
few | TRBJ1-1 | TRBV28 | ASSLATGGEVGTEAF
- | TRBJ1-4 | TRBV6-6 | ASSVGQFATNEKLF
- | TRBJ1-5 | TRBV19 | ASSGWGDSNQPQH
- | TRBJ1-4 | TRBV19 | ASSIRATTRGEKLF
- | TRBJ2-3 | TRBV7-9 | ASSLALATDTQY
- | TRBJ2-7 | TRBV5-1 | ASSLEALSYEQY
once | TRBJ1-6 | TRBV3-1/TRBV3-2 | ASSPRDRTELGSPLH
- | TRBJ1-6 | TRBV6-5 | ASSYSILRSSPLH
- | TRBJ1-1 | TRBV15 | ATSREEENTEAF
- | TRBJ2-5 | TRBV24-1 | ATSDSGGAQETQY
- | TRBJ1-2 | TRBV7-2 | ASRFARGALDGYT
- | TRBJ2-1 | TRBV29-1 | SVGGGTGGVHNEQF
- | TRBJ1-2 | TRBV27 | ASSSTGDYGYT
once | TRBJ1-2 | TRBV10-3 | AISETGRSNYGYT
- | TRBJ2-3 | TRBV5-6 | ASSLAGLAGDRGTQY
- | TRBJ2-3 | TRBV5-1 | ASSLAGVGTDTQY
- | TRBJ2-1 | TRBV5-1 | ASSEGLAGGFSYNEQF
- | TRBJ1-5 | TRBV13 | ASSFGGRGAGQPQH
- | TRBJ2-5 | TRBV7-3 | ASSPEGLASQETQY
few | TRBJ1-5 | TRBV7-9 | ASSLQEQPQH
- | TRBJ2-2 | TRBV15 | ATSRELASTGELF
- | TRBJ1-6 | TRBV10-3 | AIRTGGMNSPLH
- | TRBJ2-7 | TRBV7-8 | ASSLVRGGSYEQY
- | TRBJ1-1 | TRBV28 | ASSPITANTEAF
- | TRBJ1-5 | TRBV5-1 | ASSFQGRGQPQH
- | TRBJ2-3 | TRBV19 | ASSMGALGADTQY
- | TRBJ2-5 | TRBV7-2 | ASSISGGSETQY
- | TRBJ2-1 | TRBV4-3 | ASSLVAGASPYNEQF
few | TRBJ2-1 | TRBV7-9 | ASSSSGGPSNEQF
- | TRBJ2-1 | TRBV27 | ASSSSRLLTPVAGDYNEQF
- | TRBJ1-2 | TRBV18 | ASSPRTGTAWGYT
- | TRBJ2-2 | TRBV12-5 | ASGPGTTNTGELF
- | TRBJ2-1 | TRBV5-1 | ASSLDGGGYNEQF
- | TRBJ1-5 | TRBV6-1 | ASSEHGTARGNQPQH
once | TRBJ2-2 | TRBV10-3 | AISGQGDTGELF
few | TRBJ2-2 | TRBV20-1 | SAGRTGELF
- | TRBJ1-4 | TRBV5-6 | ASSRDRLGEKLF
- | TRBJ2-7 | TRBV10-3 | AIRPNRDPYEQY
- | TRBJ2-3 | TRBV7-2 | ASSSTGFTDTQY
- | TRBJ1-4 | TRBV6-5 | ASSQDSSTNEKLF
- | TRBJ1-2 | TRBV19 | ASSISRPGASHGYT
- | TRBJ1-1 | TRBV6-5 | ASSYIIHRGVGEAF
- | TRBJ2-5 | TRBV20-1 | SASVAGGGETQY
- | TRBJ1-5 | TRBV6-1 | ASSEPPRRGLQPQH
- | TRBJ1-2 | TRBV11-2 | ASSYDRGGYGYT
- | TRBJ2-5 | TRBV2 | ASDRQGAQETQY
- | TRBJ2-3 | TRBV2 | ASSQDRGRGADTQY
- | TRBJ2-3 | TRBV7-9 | ASGGGPTDTQY
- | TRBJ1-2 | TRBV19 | ASTMPGDRRGYT
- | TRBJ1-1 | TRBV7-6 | ASSLDTGTSWRNTEAF
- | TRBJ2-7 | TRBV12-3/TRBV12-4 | ASSLGQLYEQY
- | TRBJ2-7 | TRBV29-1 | SVPKGTVDREQY